This TCR beta chain was retrieved from a study of regulatory T cells in long-lasting Graves disease. This sample's time point: newly diagnosed GD, antithyroid drugs for less than 3 months. TCR sequences were obtained from RNA taken from PBMCs. The germline V gene encodes CDR1 DFQATT and CDR2 SNEGSKA (reference sequence). Trimming at V came to 3 bases and at J to 0 bases, leaving 4 bases not matched to a gene. The CDR3 is made up of 14 amino acids. Construction of TCR beta libraries relied on iRepertoire HTBI primers and on Arm-PCR targeting CDR3 regions. MiXCR, run by TCRdb on the multiplex PCR reads, gives a single entry per CDR3 protein. The data hold roughly 500,000 distinct CDR3 sequences, with 9.5% to 15% observed a single time. At least ten counts were recorded for this clonotype. Its antigen is unknown. General study results and limits: Segments TRBV28, TRBJ1-2 and TRBJ2-5 showed preferential usage in persistent disease.

These same records also appear under a second study, on T cells in Graves' hyperthyroidism and ophthalmopathy. That source notes: An initial round of RT-PCR targeting the TCR CDR3 relied on the HTBI primer set. With a median lead of around 6.7 months before onset, the model predicted ophthalmopathy.

Material: peripheral blood mononuclear cells (PBMCs), obtained at new diagnosis, from a patient treated with antithyroid drugs. The TCR originated in a woman aged 25 to 45 with Graves disease. This chain uses TRBV20-1 with TRBJ2-7, with 8 bases identical to TRBD2. The CDR3 DNA sequence: TGCAGTGCTAGGACGGGGGGGGTCTCCTACGAGCAGTACTTC. Its protein is CSARTGGVSYEQYF.